The 8 T cell receptor beta chains in this list originate from one sample, sequenced in a study of identical twins. From the 5' RACE reads, TCRdb called clonotypes with MiXCR, one entry per CDR3 protein. The sample shows some 190,000 distinct CDR3 sequences, roughly 15% of them seen only once. These data are also associated with another study on T cells expressing NK-cell markers.

The sequenced sample was CD8+ T cells sorted from blood. Receptors were obtained from a young woman in good health.

The genes are TRBV6-2 or TRBV6-3 and TRBJ2-7; 8 bases agree with TRBD2. J lost 2 bases, V lost 4 bases, and 7 bases had no gene match. The CDR3 loop spans 15 amino acids. CDR1 MNHEY and CDR2 SVGEGT come from the germline V gene. CDR3 nucleotide sequence: TGTGCCAGCAGTTCTGTCAAAGCGGGAGCCTACGAGCAGTACTTC. Protein product: CASSSVKAGAYEQYF.

This clonotype was counted between two and nine times. The chain is built from TRBV7-6 and TRBJ1-1; D gene ambiguous. The CDR3 totals 15 residues. Germline assignment: CDR1 SGHVS and CDR2 FNYEAQ. The ends were cut back, 0 bases at V and 3 bases at J, with 11 bases in the middle. The CDR3: CASSLATPRDTEAFF. The CDR3 DNA is TGTGCCAGCAGCTTAGCAACCCCGCGGGACACTGAAGCTTTCTTT.

V and J are TRBV7-3 and TRBJ2-3; D may match TRBD1 or TRBD2 (5 bases each). This CDR3 is built from 17 residues. V dropped 5 bases and J dropped 2 bases, with 20 bases sitting between them. CDR1 SGHTA and CDR2 FQGTGA come from the germline V gene. The CDR3 region has the DNA TGTGCCAGCAGCCTCAAAAACCGGGACGGATTCACAGATACGCAGTATTTT. Encoded protein: CASSLKNRDGFTDTQYF.

The chain uses TRBV6-5 and TRBJ1-1, with TRBD1 as a possible D gene (6 bases). The CDR3 sequence is 15 residues long. Looked up from germline, CDR1 is MNHEY and CDR2 is SVGAGI. The ends were cut back, 1 base at V and 0 bases at J, with 9 bases in the middle. The CDR3 loop is CASSYLGGVNTEAFF. DNA for the CDR3: TGTGCCAGCAGTTACTTAGGGGGGGTGAACACTGAAGCTTTCTTT.

This chain uses TRBV4-2 with TRBJ2-1; TRBD2 aligns across 8 bases. Germline assignment: CDR1 LGHNA and CDR2 YNFKEQ. V gave up 0 bases and J gave up 4 bases; unmatched junction bases: 8. The CDR3 totals 17 residues. The CDR3 coding sequence is TGTGCCAGCAGCCAAGATATTTTGGCGGGGGGATACAATGAGCAGTTCTTC. This encodes CASSQDILAGGYNEQFF.

This clonotype came up many times. The chain links TRBV18 to TRBJ2-3; TRBD2 matches at 7 bases. CDR1 is KGHSH, CDR2 LQKENI, per germline. Trimming cost V 2 bases and J 2 bases; bases outside gene matches: 16. There are 19 residues in the CDR3. The CDR3: CASSPRVAGLNKTTDTQYF. The CDR3 DNA follows: TGTGCCAGCTCACCAAGGGTAGCGGGCCTTAATAAAACCACAGATACGCAGTATTTT.

There are a few counts of this clonotype. V and J are TRBV5-6 and TRBJ2-1; D is possibly TRBD1 or TRBD2 (5 bases each). The CDR3 length is 15 residues. Germline V CDR1 and CDR2: SGHDT, YYEEEE. The ends were cut back, 0 bases at V and 6 bases at J, with 13 bases in the middle. The CDR3 DNA reads as TGTGCCAGCAGCTTGGGGGGCGGCGGAGGCAATGAGCAGTTCTTC. Encoded protein: CASSLGGGGGNEQFF.

The rearrangement joins TRBV12-3 or TRBV12-4 to TRBJ2-7; perhaps TRBD1 as D (5 bases). Trimming took off 3 bases at V and 2 bases at J, with 8 bases between the two ends. The CDR3 is 13 residues long. CDR3 nucleotide sequence: TGTGCCAGCAGTTTGTGGGGCGCCTACGAGCAGTACTTC. It codes for CASSLWGAYEQYF.